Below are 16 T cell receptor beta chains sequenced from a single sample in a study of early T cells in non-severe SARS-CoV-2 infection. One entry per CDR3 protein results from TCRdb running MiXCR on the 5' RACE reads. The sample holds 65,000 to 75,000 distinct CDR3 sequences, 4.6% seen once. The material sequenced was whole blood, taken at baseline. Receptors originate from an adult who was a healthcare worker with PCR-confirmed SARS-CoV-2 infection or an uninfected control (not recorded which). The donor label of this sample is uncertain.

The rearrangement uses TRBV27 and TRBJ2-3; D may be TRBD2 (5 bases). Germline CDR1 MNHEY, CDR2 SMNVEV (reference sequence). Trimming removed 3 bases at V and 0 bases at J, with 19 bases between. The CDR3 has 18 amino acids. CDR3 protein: CASSLDGGRFVSTDTQYF. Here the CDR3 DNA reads TGTGCCAGCAGTTTGGATGGCGGGCGGTTTGTTAGCACAGATACGCAGTATTTT.

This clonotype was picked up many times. CDR3 loop: CASSYGAGDTEAFF. CDR3 DNA: TGTGCCAGCAGTTACGGGGCAGGTGACACTGAAGCTTTCTTT. The chain joins TRBV6-6 to TRBJ1-1, with D possibly TRBD1 on 5 matching bases. Trimming stripped 2 bases from V and 3 bases from J, with 10 bases between. Per germline, CDR1 MNHNY and CDR2 SVGAGI (reference sequence). The CDR3 loop spans 14 amino acids.

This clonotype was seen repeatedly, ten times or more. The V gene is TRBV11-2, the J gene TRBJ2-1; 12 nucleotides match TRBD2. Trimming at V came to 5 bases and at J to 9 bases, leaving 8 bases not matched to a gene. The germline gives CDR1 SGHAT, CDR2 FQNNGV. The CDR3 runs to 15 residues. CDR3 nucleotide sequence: TGTGCCAGCAGCCAGGAGCTAGCGGGGGGGCTTGAGCAGTTCTTC. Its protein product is CASSQELAGGLEQFF. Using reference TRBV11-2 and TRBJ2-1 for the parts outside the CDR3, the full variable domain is EAGVAQSPRYKIIEKRQSVAFWCNPISGHATLYWYQQILGQGPKLLIQFQNNGVVDDSQLPKDRFSAERLKGVDSTLKIQPAKLEDSAVYLCASSQELAGGLEQFFGPGTRLTVL.

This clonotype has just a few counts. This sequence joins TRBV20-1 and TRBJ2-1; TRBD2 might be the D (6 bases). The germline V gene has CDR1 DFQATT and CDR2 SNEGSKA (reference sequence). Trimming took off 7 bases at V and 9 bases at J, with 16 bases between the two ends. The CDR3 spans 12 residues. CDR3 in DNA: TGCAGTGTTCCTTTTGGGGGGAGTGAGCAGTTCTTC. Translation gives CSVPFGGSEQFF.

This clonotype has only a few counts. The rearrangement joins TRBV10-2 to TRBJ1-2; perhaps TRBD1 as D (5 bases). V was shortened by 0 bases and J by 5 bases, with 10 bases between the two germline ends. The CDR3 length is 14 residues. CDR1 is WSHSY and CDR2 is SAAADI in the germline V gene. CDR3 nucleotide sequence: TGCGCCAGCAGTGAGTCGGTGGGGGTATATGGCTACACCTTC. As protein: CASSESVGVYGYTF.

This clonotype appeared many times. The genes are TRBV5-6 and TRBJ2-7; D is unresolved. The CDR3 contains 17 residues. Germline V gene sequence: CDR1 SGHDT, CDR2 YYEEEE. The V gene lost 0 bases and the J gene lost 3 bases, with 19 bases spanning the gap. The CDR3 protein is CASSLGPGPQAVYEQYF. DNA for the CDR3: TGTGCCAGCAGCTTGGGTCCCGGACCACAAGCCGTCTACGAGCAGTACTTC.

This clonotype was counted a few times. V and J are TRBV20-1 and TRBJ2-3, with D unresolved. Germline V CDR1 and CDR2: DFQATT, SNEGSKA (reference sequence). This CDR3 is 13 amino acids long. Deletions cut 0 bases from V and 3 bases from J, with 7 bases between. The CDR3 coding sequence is TGCAGTGCTAGAGAATCGGCAACAGATACGCAGTATTTT. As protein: CSARESATDTQYF.

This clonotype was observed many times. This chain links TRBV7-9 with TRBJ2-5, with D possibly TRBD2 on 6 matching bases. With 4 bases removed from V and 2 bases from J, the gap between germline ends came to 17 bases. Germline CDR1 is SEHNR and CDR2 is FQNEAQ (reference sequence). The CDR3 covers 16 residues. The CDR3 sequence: CASSSLPGANQETQYF. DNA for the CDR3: TGTGCCAGCAGCTCGCTTCCGGGAGCGAATCAAGAGACCCAGTACTTC.

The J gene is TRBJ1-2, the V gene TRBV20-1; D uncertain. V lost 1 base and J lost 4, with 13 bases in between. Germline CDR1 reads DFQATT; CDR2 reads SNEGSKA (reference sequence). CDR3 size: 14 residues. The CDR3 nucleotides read TGCAGTGCTAGAGTCGGAGAAACTACCTATGGCTACACCTTC. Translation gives CSARVGETTYGYTF.

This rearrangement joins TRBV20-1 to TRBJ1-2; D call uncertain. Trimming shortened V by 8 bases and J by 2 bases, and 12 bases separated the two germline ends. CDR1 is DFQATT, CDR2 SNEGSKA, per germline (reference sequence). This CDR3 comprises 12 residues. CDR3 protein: CSPKTRNYGYTF. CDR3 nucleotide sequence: TGCAGTCCAAAGACGAGAAACTATGGCTACACCTTC.

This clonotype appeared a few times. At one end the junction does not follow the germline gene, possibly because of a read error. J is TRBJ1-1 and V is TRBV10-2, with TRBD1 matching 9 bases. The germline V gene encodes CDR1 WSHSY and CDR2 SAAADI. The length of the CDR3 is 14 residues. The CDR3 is CATQLGTGNAEAFF. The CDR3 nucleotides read TGCGCCACCCAGCTCGGGACAGGGAACGCTGAAGCTTTCTTT.

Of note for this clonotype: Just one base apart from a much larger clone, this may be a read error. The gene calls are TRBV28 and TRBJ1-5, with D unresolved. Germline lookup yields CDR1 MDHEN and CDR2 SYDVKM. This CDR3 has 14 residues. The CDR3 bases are TGTGCCAGCAGAAGAAACTGGGGTAATCAGCCCCTGCATTTT. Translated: CASRRNWGNQPLHF.

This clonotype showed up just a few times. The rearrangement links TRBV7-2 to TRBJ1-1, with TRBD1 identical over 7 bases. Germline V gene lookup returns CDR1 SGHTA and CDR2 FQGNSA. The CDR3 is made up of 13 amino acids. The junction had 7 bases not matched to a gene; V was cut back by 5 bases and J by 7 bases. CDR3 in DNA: TGTGCCAGCAGCAACGAGGGGGCGGATGAAGCTTTCTTT. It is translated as CASSNEGADEAFF.

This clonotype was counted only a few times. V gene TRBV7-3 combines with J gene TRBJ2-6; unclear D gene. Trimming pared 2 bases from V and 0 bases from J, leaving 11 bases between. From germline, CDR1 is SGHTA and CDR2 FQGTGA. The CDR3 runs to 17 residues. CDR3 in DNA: TGTGCCAGCAGCTTAGTTCCCGCGAGCTCTGGGGCCAACGTCCTGACTTTC. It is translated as CASSLVPASSGANVLTF. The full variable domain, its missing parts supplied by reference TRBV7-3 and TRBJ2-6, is GAGVSQTPSNKVTEKGKYVELRCDPISGHTALYWYRQSLGQGPEFLIYFQGTGAADDSGLPNDRFFAVRPEGSVSTLKIQRTERGDSAVYLCASSLVPASSGANVLTFGAGSRLTVL.

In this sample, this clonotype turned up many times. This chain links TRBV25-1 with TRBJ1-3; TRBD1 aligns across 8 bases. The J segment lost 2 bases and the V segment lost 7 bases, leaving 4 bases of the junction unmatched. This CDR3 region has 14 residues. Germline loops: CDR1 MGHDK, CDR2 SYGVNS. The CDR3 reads CASKDRGTGNTIYF. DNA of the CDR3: TGTGCCAGCAAAGACAGGGGAACTGGAAACACCATATATTTT. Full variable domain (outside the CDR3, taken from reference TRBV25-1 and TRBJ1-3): EADIYQTPRYLVIGTGKKITLECSQTMGHDKMYWYQQDPGMELHLIHYSYGVNSTEKGDLSSESTVSRIRTEHFPLTLESARPSHTSQYLCASKDRGTGNTIYFGEGSWLTVV.

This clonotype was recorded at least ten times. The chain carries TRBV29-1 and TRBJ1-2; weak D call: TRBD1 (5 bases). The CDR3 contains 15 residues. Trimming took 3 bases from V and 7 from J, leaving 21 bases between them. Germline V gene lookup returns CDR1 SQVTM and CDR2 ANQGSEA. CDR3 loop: CSVDGRGRARGGYTF. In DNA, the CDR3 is TGCAGCGTTGACGGTCGAGGCAGGGCGCGGGGTGGCTACACCTTC.